The clone carrying this TCR beta chain came up once. Its target is unknown. The data belong to a study of STAT5B mutations in CD4+ large granular lymphocyte leukemia. Study-wide findings and caveats: No patients shared main leukemic clonotypes, though roughly 25% appeared at low frequency elsewhere.

With 0 bases removed from V and 9 bases from J, the gap between germline ends came to 9 bases. Germline V gives CDR1 GTSNPN, CDR2 SVGIG (reference sequence). CDR3 length: 12 amino acids. Profiled with immunoSEQ multiplex PCR; TCRdb holds only in-frame clones, not every one. The sample has tens of thousands of clones; roughly 74% are singletons. The chain couples TRBV30 to TRBJ2-1; a weak D match, TRBD1 (5 bases). Sequencing used CD4+ T cells from blood buffy coats. This TCR derives from a human donor in good health. The CDR3 nucleotides are TGTGCCTGGAGTGTACAAGGGGCTGAGCAGTTCTTC. This gives the protein CAWSVQGAEQFF.